Given below is one T cell receptor beta chain in context. Sequencing targeted expressed TCRB transcripts, as all isolated RNA had been reverse transcribed. For naive, central memory and regulatory T cell samples, reads averaged roughly 3.5 million. Sequencing used immunoSEQ multiplex PCR; TCRdb keeps in-frame clones, though not all of them. The sample yields about 260,000 clones, about 63% seen once. Per germline, CDR1 KGHSH and CDR2 LQKENI. Trimming removed 3 bases at V and 5 bases at J, with 11 bases between. There are 13 residues in the CDR3. This sample was taken from a study of beta chain features in type 1 diabetes.

The TCR was taken from a man younger than 40 in good health. The sample comprised naive CD4+ T cells from blood. The chain combines TRBV18 with TRBJ2-7; D gene ambiguous. CDR3 sequence (DNA): TGTGCCAGCTCACCGGCACGGGCCCACGAGCAGTACTTC. As protein: CASSPARAHEQYF.